A selection of T cell receptor beta chains follows, all from one sample in a study of Ad26.COV2.S vaccination and SARS-CoV-2 variants. This table comes from immunoSEQ multiplex PCR, and its TCRdb copy is limited to in-frame clones, with some not included. The sample lists 300,000 to 350,000 clones; 75% to 90% were seen once. Sequencing was performed on peripheral blood, taken in a trial of Ad26.COV2.S vaccine versus placebo. These receptors all come from a person aged 18 to 59 who received the Ad26.COV2.S COVID-19 vaccine or a placebo. CDR3s include the opening cysteine and the closing phenylalanine or tryptophan. The order of the fields is D gene, J gene, V gene, clone size, CDR3 DNA, CDR3 protein. D genes are given only for firm matches. Part of the rows lack a size; the others show once, few, many or a class for expanded clones.

NA,TRBJ1-5,TRBV24-1,NA,TGTGCCACCAGTGCTGACAGTAGCAATCAGCCCCAGCATTTT,CATSADSSNQPQHF
TRBD1,TRBJ1-4,TRBV7-2,NA,TGTGCCAGCAGCCGGAACGGACAGGGAAATGAAAAACTGTTTTTT,CASSRNGQGNEKLFF
NA,TRBJ1-6,TRBV6-1,few,TGTGCCAGCAGTGACGCCGGAAGCTCCTATAATTCACCCCTCCACTTT,CASSDAGSSYNSPLHF
TRBD2,TRBJ2-1,TRBV6-1,NA,TGTGCCAGCAGTGAAGCCGAGACTACTAGCGGGGTTGGTGAGCAGTTCTTC,CASSEAETTSGVGEQFF
NA,TRBJ2-5,TRBV28,NA,TGTGCCAGCAACCAACCGGGACCGCGTTGGGAGACCCAGTACTTC,CASNQPGPRWETQYF
TRBD2,TRBJ2-1,TRBV3-1/TRBV3-2,few,TGTGCCAGCAGCCAATCGACTAGCGGGAGTCTTGAGCAGTTCTTC,CASSQSTSGSLEQFF
NA,TRBJ1-3,TRBV3-1/TRBV3-2,few,TGTGCCAGCAGCCAAGGGCCGGGAAACACCATATATTTT,CASSQGPGNTIYF
NA,TRBJ2-1,TRBV11-2,NA,TGTGCCAGCAGCTTCGGGGATGAGCAGTTCTTC,CASSFGDEQFF
NA,TRBJ2-1,TRBV18,NA,TGTGCCAGCTCACCACCTGGTCGCGGCCGTCTCTACAATGAGCAGTTCTTC,CASSPPGRGRLYNEQFF
NA,TRBJ2-1,TRBV12-3/TRBV12-4,NA,TGTGCCAGCACCTTAGGACGGAATGAGCAGTTCTTC,CASTLGRNEQFF
NA,TRBJ2-7,TRBV11-2,NA,TGTGCCAGCAGCTTAGATCCGGCAGGGGAGGAGCAGTACTTC,CASSLDPAGEEQYF
NA,TRBJ2-7,TRBV4-2,NA,TGTGCCAGCAGCCAACCCGACGGTTCCTACGAGCAGTACTTC,CASSQPDGSYEQYF
TRBD1,TRBJ1-4,TRBV5-8,NA,TGTGCCAGCAGCTTGGAGGGAAGACAGGGTAGTGAAAAACTGTTTTTT,CASSLEGRQGSEKLFF
TRBD2,TRBJ2-5,TRBV7-2,NA,TGTGCCAGCAGCTTACGGACTAGCGACTTACGAGAGACCCAGTACTTC,CASSLRTSDLRETQYF
NA,TRBJ1-2,TRBV10-2,few,TGCGCCAGCAGTGATACACAATCCTCTAACTATGGCTACACCTTC,CASSDTQSSNYGYTF
TRBD1,TRBJ1-5,TRBV19,NA,TGTGCCGCGGGGGGACAGGGAGGGAATCAGCCCCAGCATTTT,CAAGGQGGNQPQHF
NA,TRBJ2-1,TRBV28,NA,TGTGCCAGCAGTTTGGTCAGCTACAATGAGCAGTTCTTC,CASSLVSYNEQFF
NA,TRBJ2-5,TRBV7-9,NA,TGTGCCAGCAGCTTAAGGATGGGGGAAGAGACCCAGTACTTC,CASSLRMGEETQYF
NA,TRBJ1-6,TRBV10-2,NA,TGCGCCAGCAGTGAGGCGGGGGGCGGCTCCTATAATTCACCCCTCCACTTT,CASSEAGGGSYNSPLHF
NA,TRBJ2-7,TRBV20-1,NA,TGCAGTGCTAGTGTAAGGGGACTGTCACCCTACGAGCAGTACTTC,CSASVRGLSPYEQYF
TRBD1,TRBJ2-5,TRBV6-2/TRBV6-3,NA,TGTGCCAGCAGTGACGGGACAGGGAGTGAGACCCAGTACTTC,CASSDGTGSETQYF
NA,TRBJ2-7,TRBV19,NA,TGTGCCAGCCGGAGGGGCCTCTCCTACGAGCAGTACTTC,CASRRGLSYEQYF